This entry lists 10 T cell receptor beta chains sequenced from one sample in a study of control samples from healthy donors and cancer patients. Assay used: immunoSEQ multiplex PCR; TCRdb lists only in-frame clones, some missing. Here the sample spans about 72,000 clones, 85% to 95% being singletons. Sequencing was carried out using blood. The receptors originated from a woman aged 55-75 years in good health.

The chain joins TRBV6-5 to TRBJ1-5; 8 nucleotides agree with TRBD1. The germline gives CDR1 MNHEY, CDR2 SVGAGI. The CDR3 is made up of 13 amino acids. The V and J ends lost 6 bases and 5 bases, in that order; junction bases with no gene match: 3. Here the CDR3 DNA reads TGTGCCAGCAGCAGGGGGCCCGATCAGCCCCAGCATTTT. This codes for CASSRGPDQPQHF.

This clone was seen once. The rearrangement links TRBV4-1 to TRBJ1-1; no clear D gene. The CDR3 loop spans 11 amino acids. CDR1 and CDR2 (germline): MGHRA, YSYEKL. V was cut by 8 bases and J by 1 base, with 5 bases left in between. The chain's CDR3 is CASRGNTEAFF. In DNA, the CDR3 is TGCGCCAGCCGGGGGAACACTGAAGCTTTCTTT.

The chain is built from TRBV7-9 and TRBJ2-1, with unresolved D. Trimming took 1 base from V and 0 from J, leaving 13 bases between them. CDR1 and CDR2 from the germline V gene are SEHNR and FQNEAQ (reference sequence). The CDR3 loop spans 17 amino acids. In DNA form, the CDR3 reads TGTGCCAGCAGCTTAGTGGACCGTCTGGGCTCCTACAATGAGCAGTTCTTC. Encoded protein: CASSLVDRLGSYNEQFF.

V gene TRBV24-1 combines with J gene TRBJ2-1; 10 bases map to TRBD2. The ends lost 3 bases at V and 0 bases at J; junction bases unmatched: 10. From germline, CDR1 is KGHDR and CDR2 SFDVKD. This CDR3 is 19 amino acids long. The DNA for the CDR3 is TGTGCCACCAGTGATCACCTAGCGGGAGCCCTGAGCTCCTACAATGAGCAGTTCTTC. Amino acid sequence: CATSDHLAGALSSYNEQFF.

The chain recombines TRBV7-2 with TRBJ1-3, with no clear D. The CDR3 consists of 13 residues. Trimming stripped 1 base from V and 1 base from J, with 2 bases between. Germline lookup yields CDR1 SGHTA and CDR2 FQGNSA. Written as DNA, the CDR3 is TGTGCCAGCAGCTTAGGGTCTGGAAACACCATATATTTT. Protein: CASSLGSGNTIYF.

The chain links TRBV7-8 to TRBJ2-2; a weak D match, TRBD2 (6 bases). Germline V gene data show CDR1 as SGHVS and CDR2 as FQNEAQ. The CDR3 sequence is 16 residues long. V lost 2 bases and J lost 3, with 13 bases in between. The CDR3 is CASSLRSEGYTGELFF. The DNA of the CDR3 is TGTGCCAGCAGCTTAAGGTCGGAGGGGTACACCGGGGAGCTGTTTTTT.

The V call is TRBV3-1 (or the pseudogene TRBV3-2), the J call TRBJ1-1; D remains ambiguous. This CDR3 spans 12 amino acids. CDR1 is LGHDT and CDR2 is YNNKEL in the germline V gene (reference sequence). Trimming pared 4 bases from V and 4 bases from J, leaving 7 bases between. The CDR3: CASSLSLTEAFF. The CDR3 DNA sequence: TGTGCCAGCAGCCTAAGCCTCACTGAAGCTTTCTTT.

This clone appeared a single time. V usage is TRBV5-6 and J usage is TRBJ2-5, with a possible D match to TRBD2 (6 bases). Trimming pared 4 bases from V and 2 bases from J, leaving 9 bases between. The V gene's germline CDR1 is SGHDT and CDR2 YYEEEE. The CDR3 is 13 residues long. The CDR3: CASSPGGQETQYF. In nucleotides, the CDR3 is TGTGCCAGCAGCCCCGGGGGACAAGAGACCCAGTACTTC.

The chain carries TRBV28 and TRBJ1-5; unclear D gene. Trimming pared 5 bases from V and 0 bases from J, leaving 8 bases between. The CDR3 length is 14 residues. CDR1 and CDR2 from the germline V gene are MDHEN and SYDVKM. CDR3 in amino acids: CASSAWDSNQPQHF. The DNA for the CDR3 is TGTGCCAGCAGTGCTTGGGATAGCAATCAGCCCCAGCATTTT.

The gene calls are TRBV3-1 (or the pseudogene TRBV3-2) and TRBJ2-7; possibly TRBD1 or TRBD2 for D (5 bases each). Deletions cut 0 bases from V and 5 bases from J, with 11 bases between. The germline gives CDR1 LGHDT, CDR2 YNNKEL (reference sequence). The CDR3 has 14 residues. The CDR3 DNA reads as TGTGCCAGCAGCCAAGAGTGGCAGGGAGACGAGCAGTACTTC. As protein: CASSQEWQGDEQYF.